This entry features one T cell receptor beta chain sequence. This clonotype was recorded at least ten times. Its antigen remains undetermined. One end of the junction does not line up with germline, which may come from a read error. This record comes from a study of Graves' ophthalmopathy and Graves' hyperthyroidism (dated by TCRdb to between 2017 and 2018). About the study as a whole: Peripheral blood samples were taken at the time of initial diagnosis, before any treatment was given. In total, over 130 blood samples were TCR-sequenced: roughly 45 ophthalmopathy, some 75 hyperthyroidism and 17 hyperthyroidism-to-ophthalmopathy patients. The study used TCR beta repertoire signatures to distinguish Graves' ophthalmopathy from Graves' hyperthyroidism and to predict progression to ophthalmopathy. Following sample collection, hyperthyroidism patients were given methimazole at a starting dose of 30 mg daily, and ophthalmopathy patients were given high-dose intravenous methylprednisolone. In five or six hyperthyroidism patients, the T-cell repertoires found in thyroid tissue were compared with those found in blood. For independent validation, a separate cohort was made up of around 18 hyperthyroidism patients plus 17 patients who later progressed from hyperthyroidism to ophthalmopathy. The roughly 91 discovery patients were randomly divided into training and test sets at a 7:3 ratio. A discovery set of 100 patients (roughly 41 ophthalmopathy, just over 55 stable hyperthyroidism) was enrolled to explore V-J signatures distinguishing ophthalmopathy from hyperthyroidism. The investigation overall reported the following: Most expanded thyroid clonotypes with a frequency above 0.001 also appeared in blood, which suggests that blood repertoires may reflect the immune response in the thyroid. No statistical method was used to predetermine the sample size, and group allocation was not hidden from the investigators. In validation, the model predicted ophthalmopathy progression with 55% to 71% sensitivity and approximately 78% specificity; 12 predicted patients were CT-confirmed with GO in a median of approximately 6.5 months. In cross-validation, the 13-signature model distinguished ophthalmopathy from stable hyperthyroidism with 85% to 90% sensitivity and about 81% specificity, and in the test set the corresponding values were approximately 80% and 75%.

For repertoire sequencing, the TCR beta CDR3 regions were amplified from RNA transcripts. The first round was an RT-PCR using HTBI primers with the Qiagen OneStep RT-PCR kit, and this first round was followed by a second-round multiplex PCR, then size selection and purification. Libraries were sequenced on an Illumina HiSeq2000 using paired-end 100 bp reads. Under the source paper's analysis protocol: Reads were processed with SOAPnuke, discarding reads with adapters, uncalled bases, mean Phred below 15, or no exact constant-primer or identifier match. High-quality paired reads were merged with COPE v1.2.5. Unique nucleotide sequences were defined as clonotypes and aligned to IMGT TRB V, D and J references using MiTCR v1.1. Only V-J combinations with frequency above 0.0001 were analysed, covering 99% to 99.2% of repertoires. For each V-J combination, a TCR clonal expansion and chaos score was defined as the ratio of F50 clonal expansion to chaos observed in the TCRdist matrix. Welch's t-statistics and random forest were used to reduce features to approximately 13 V-J combinations, which were fed into a naive Bayes classifier. The similarity between thyroid and blood repertoires was quantified using the Morisita-Horn index. Using fastp trimming at Q25 and MiXCR clonotype assembly, TCRdb reanalyzed the public sequencing data and kept in-frame beta chains. Rows with one shared CDR3 protein collapse into an entry with the most common genes and DNA. The V and J calls here are based on TCRdb, not the publication. In all, the sample holds 680,000 or so distinct CDR3 sequences, and about 20% of those were seen once. The top ten clones comprise more than 5.5% of the sample.

From a lookup of the germline V gene, CDR1 and CDR2 are SGHTA and FQGNSA. Reading from cysteine to phenylalanine, the CDR3 counts 14 amino acids. The read is trimmed to its CDR3 DNA, 42 bases read in frame from base 1. Hyperthyroidism was defined as stable when no progression to ophthalmopathy occurred within 18 months of follow-up. Patients with hyperthyroidism were aged 18 to 65 years, had been newly diagnosed, and had a disease duration of less than 2 months. Patients were excluded if they had other autoimmune diseases, uncontrolled infections, pregnancy or lactation. Clinical symptoms, serum thyroxine, TRAb, thyroid ultrasound and orbital computed tomography were used for diagnosis. Ficoll-Paque density gradient centrifugation was used to isolate PBMCs from approximately 11 ml of fresh peripheral blood. Total RNA was extracted with Trizol reagent and quality-checked on an Agilent 2100 Bioanalyzer.

The sequence is built from TRBV7-2 and TRBJ1-5, and the D gene may be TRBD1, 5 bases matching. This TCR came from a woman in her late teens or twenties with stable Graves' hyperthyroidism. Some clones in this sample may be carry-over from other donors' samples. Donor details come from another sample of the same person, matched by shared clones. Sequencing was carried out using peripheral blood. The CDR3 protein sequence reads: CASSWGDGNQPQHF. In nucleotides, the sequence is TGCGCCAGCAGCTGGGGGGACGGTAATCAGCCCCAGCATTTT.